The 16 T cell receptor beta chains below were found in one sample sequenced in a study of blood T cell repertoires in COVID-19. Here immunoSEQ multiplex PCR was the method, and the copy in TCRdb shows in-frame clones only, minus some. Among 80,000 to 90,000 clones listed, 86% were seen once. Specimen: peripheral blood. All receptors come from a man of 80 years or more with active or convalescent COVID-19.

The chain uses TRBV5-5 and TRBJ1-1, with 7 bases identical to TRBD1. The V and J ends lost 4 bases and 3 bases, in that order; junction bases with no gene match: 9. Germline CDR1 and CDR2: SGHKS and YYEKEE (reference sequence). This CDR3 contains 15 residues. This CDR3 reads CASSLRTGLDTEAFF. The CDR3 bases are TGTGCCAGCAGCCTAAGGACAGGTCTTGACACTGAAGCTTTCTTT.

This chain connects TRBV27 to TRBJ2-5; D remains ambiguous. The CDR3 has 13 amino acids. Germline CDR1 is MNHEY and CDR2 is SMNVEV (reference sequence). V lost 5 bases, J lost 0 bases, and 7 bases lay in between. The CDR3 DNA sequence: TGTGCCAGCAGTAACTATTACCAAGAGACCCAGTACTTC. Its protein is CASSNYYQETQYF.

V gene TRBV28 combines with J gene TRBJ2-7; TRBD2 matches 15 bases. CDR3 length: 16 amino acids. Germline V CDR1 and CDR2: MDHEN, SYDVKM. V lost 2 bases to trimming and J lost 4 bases; unmatched junction nucleotides: 3. The CDR3 sequence: CASSLRTSGRAYEQYF. The DNA of the CDR3 is TGTGCCAGCAGTTTAAGGACTAGCGGGAGGGCGTACGAGCAGTACTTC.

The V and J genes are TRBV6-5 and TRBJ2-1; the match to TRBD2 covers 11 bases. With V trimmed by 7 bases and J by 9 bases, 11 bases remained unmatched. CDR3 size: 15 residues. Germline V gene lookup returns CDR1 MNHEY and CDR2 SVGAGI. Written as DNA, the CDR3 is TGTGCCAGCAAACTCCAACTAGCGGGAGCGGCTGAGCAGTTCTTC. Translated: CASKLQLAGAAEQFF.

V usage is TRBV21-1 and J usage is TRBJ2-2; the D segment call TRBD1 is taken from the table without a DNA check. TRBV21-1 corresponds to a pseudogene. This CDR3 is 13 amino acids long. This chain's CDR3 is CASSLHRRGELFF. As DNA, the CDR3 is TGTGCCAGCAGCTTGCACAGGCGCGGGGAGCTGTTTTTT.

The gene calls are TRBV5-5 and TRBJ2-7, with 8 bases identical to TRBD2. The CDR3 runs to 16 residues. Trimming removed 3 bases from V and 5 bases from J; junction bases left unmatched: 13. Per germline, CDR1 SGHKS and CDR2 YYEKEE (reference sequence). The DNA of the CDR3 is TGTGCCAGCAGCTCGTTGGTGGAGCGGGGGATCAACGAGCAGTACTTC. It specifies CASSSLVERGINEQYF. Based on the CDR3 plus reference TRBV5-5 and TRBJ2-7, the full variable domain is DAGVTQSPTHLIKTRGQQVTLRCSPISGHKSVSWYQQVLGQGPQFIFQYYEKEERGRGNFPDRFSARQFPNYSSELNVNALLLGDSALYLCASSSLVERGINEQYFGPGTRLTVT.

The V call is TRBV7-9, the J call TRBJ1-2, with 10 bases fitting TRBD1. Looked up from germline, CDR1 is SEHNR and CDR2 is FQNEAQ (reference sequence). J gave up 8 bases and V 5 bases, and 14 bases lay outside the gene matches. The CDR3 sequence is 16 residues long. CDR3 in DNA: TGTGCCAGCAGCGAGAGAGGACAGGGGGTCTTCGGCGGCTACACCTTC. It specifies CASSERGQGVFGGYTF.

The chain combines TRBV7-2 with TRBJ2-7, with D possibly TRBD1 on 5 matching bases. Germline loops: CDR1 SGHTA, CDR2 FQGNSA. The length of the CDR3 is 18 residues. Trimming cost V 1 base and J 5 bases, with 24 bases left between them. The CDR3 bases are TGTGCCAGCAGCTTAGGACAGCCCAGGTTTCATTCAGATCACGAGCAGTACTTC. Translation gives CASSLGQPRFHSDHEQYF.

The rearrangement uses TRBV23-1 and TRBJ1-4; D unclear. TRBV23-1 is an ORF, with its function uncertain. The CDR3 runs 16 residues. The V and J ends lost 0 bases and 0 bases respectively, with 8 bases between them. The CDR3 loop reads CASSQSAPTTNEKLFF. The CDR3 bases are TGCGCCAGCAGTCAATCAGCACCGACAACTAATGAAAAACTGTTTTTT.

The chain has TRBV5-6 and TRBJ2-7, with D possibly matching TRBD2 (5 bases). The germline V gene encodes CDR1 SGHDT and CDR2 YYEEEE. V was trimmed by 2 bases and J by 2 bases, leaving 11 bases between them. This CDR3 has 14 residues. The CDR3 is CASSLRRRTYEQYF. Written as DNA, the CDR3 is TGTGCCAGCAGCTTACGACGGAGGACCTACGAGCAGTACTTC.

V usage is TRBV7-9 and J usage is TRBJ2-2; TRBD1 aligns across 9 bases. The CDR3 sequence is 18 residues long. Per germline, CDR1 SEHNR and CDR2 FQNEAQ (reference sequence). Trimming took 0 bases from V and 3 from J; bases not matched to a gene: 8. The CDR3 sequence: CASSLALLRDRDTGELFF. The CDR3 DNA reads as TGTGCCAGCAGCTTAGCTTTACTCCGGGACAGGGACACCGGGGAGCTGTTTTTT.

This chain uses TRBV7-2 with TRBJ2-7; TRBD2 matches at 8 bases. Germline trimming cut 1 base from V and 6 bases from J; bases unmatched to any gene: 5. Germline CDR1 SGHTA, CDR2 FQGNSA. CDR3 size: 14 residues. CDR3 sequence: CASSLVAGGIEQYF. CDR3 coding DNA: TGTGCCAGCAGCTTAGTGGCGGGAGGCATCGAGCAGTACTTC. Drawing the rest from reference TRBV7-2 and TRBJ2-7, the complete variable domain is GAGVSQSPSNKVTEKGKDVELRCDPISGHTALYWYRQSLGQGLEFLIYFQGNSAPDKSGLPSDRFSAERTGGSVSTLTIQRTQQEDSAVYLCASSLVAGGIEQYFGPGTRLTVT.

This sequence joins TRBV10-3 and TRBJ2-3; no clear D. V was pared by 2 bases and J by 11 bases, with 17 bases between. The CDR3 length is 14 residues. The germline V gene has CDR1 ENHRY and CDR2 SYGVKD. The CDR3 loop is CAISERFTDTLQYF. The CDR3 DNA follows: TGTGCCATCAGTGAGAGGTTTACAGATACCTTGCAGTATTTT.

The chain has TRBV12-5 and TRBJ1-1, with no clear D. This CDR3 comprises 12 residues. Germline CDR1 is LGHNT and CDR2 is FRNRAP. Between the trimmed V and J ends, which lost 5 bases and 4 bases, there was a span of 8 bases. CDR3 region: CASGTVSTEAFF. CDR3 coding DNA: TGTGCTAGTGGTACGGTAAGCACTGAAGCTTTCTTT.

The chain employs TRBV6-5 and TRBJ1-5; 7 bases map to TRBD1. The V gene end was trimmed by 7 bases and the J gene end by 4 bases; junction bases not matched to a gene: 10. Per the germline V gene, CDR1 is MNHEY and CDR2 is SVGAGI. The CDR3 covers 15 residues. The DNA for the CDR3 is TGTGCCAGCAAATACCAACAGGGGATTAATCAGCCCCAGCATTTT. Translation gives CASKYQQGINQPQHF.

The genes are TRBV5-4 and TRBJ2-7; 14 bases fit TRBD2. This CDR3 is 15 amino acids long. The germline gives CDR1 SGHNT, CDR2 YYREEE (reference sequence). J lost 6 bases, V lost 4 bases, and 6 bases had no gene match. The CDR3, as DNA: TGTGCCAGCAGCCCCGGGACTAGCGGGAGTGTCGAGCAGTACTTC. The encoded protein is CASSPGTSGSVEQYF.